Listed below are T cell receptor beta chains from one sample, sequenced in a study of T-cell reconstitution after alpha-beta-depleted transplantation in children. TCRdb re-derived calls from the PCR reads in MiXCR, one entry per CDR3 protein. Of more than 250,000 distinct CDR3 sequences in the sample, 9.5% to 10% are singletons; the top ten hold over 9%. The specimen comprised PBMCs from the stem cell graft donor, sampled from the stem cell graft. The origin of the receptors is a human donor who donated a stem cell graft to a child with SCID. The CDR3 runs from the conserved cysteine through the conserved F or W. D genes are given only for firm matches. For some rows the clone size is stated as once, few or many, or as a class when expanded; others skip it.

d_gene	v_gene	j_gene	abundance	CDR3aa	CDR3nt
NA	TRBV10-2	TRBJ2-5	NA	CASSGSRRSSTQYF	TGCGCCAGCAGTGGGTCGAGACGGTCCTCAACCCAGTACTTC
NA	TRBV6-4	TRBJ1-1	NA	CASSDSGSEAFF	TGTGCCAGCAGTGACTCTGGATCTGAAGCTTTCTTT
NA	TRBV27	TRBJ2-2	many	CASSPGVRELFF	TGTGCCAGCAGTCCAGGAGTGCGGGAGCTGTTTTTT
TRBD1	TRBV5-1	TRBJ2-3	few	CASGRRTGADTQYF	TGCGCCAGCGGCCGAAGAACAGGGGCAGATACGCAGTATTTT
TRBD1	TRBV7-6	TRBJ1-6	many	CASSLGTGYNSPLHF	TGTGCCAGCAGCTTGGGGACAGGCTATAATTCACCCCTCCACTTT
TRBD1	TRBV2	TRBJ1-3	few	CASSQTGLSGNTIYF	TGTGCCAGCAGCCAGACAGGGCTCTCTGGAAACACCATATATTTT
NA	TRBV7-2	TRBJ2-3	NA	CASSSVTDTQYF	TGTGCCAGCAGCTCCGTCACAGATACGCAGTATTTT
TRBD1	TRBV6-1	TRBJ2-1	NA	CASRAGQGVGNEQFF	TGTGCCAGCAGGGCTGGACAGGGGGTTGGGAATGAGCAGTTCTTC
TRBD1	TRBV4-1	TRBJ1-1	many	CASSADRGRAEAFF	TGCGCCAGCAGCGCGGACAGGGGACGGGCTGAAGCTTTCTTT
TRBD2	TRBV5-1	TRBJ2-7	few	CASSLTSGGGTYEQYF	TGCGCCAGCAGCTTGACTAGCGGGGGAGGAACTTACGAGCAGTACTTC
TRBD2	TRBV9	TRBJ2-2	few	CASSVETSGGVWDTGELFF	TGTGCCAGCAGCGTAGAGACTAGCGGGGGGGTTTGGGACACCGGGGAGCTGTTTTTT
NA	TRBV7-9	TRBJ1-1	many	CASSLSPMNTEAFF	TGTGCCAGCAGCTTAAGTCCGATGAACACTGAAGCTTTCTTT
TRBD1	TRBV18	TRBJ2-7	NA	CASSPLQGYEQYF	TGTGCCAGCTCACCACTACAGGGGTACGAGCAGTACTTC
NA	TRBV2	TRBJ1-1	NA	CASSEAGARVGVYTEAFF	TGTGCCAGCAGTGAAGCAGGGGCCAGGGTGGGGGTCTACACTGAAGCTTTCTTT
NA	TRBV6-1	TRBJ1-4	NA	CASSVQVPNEKLFF	TGTGCCAGCAGTGTCCAGGTCCCTAATGAAAAACTGTTTTTT
NA	TRBV27	TRBJ2-1	NA	CASSLPPGEQFF	TGTGCCAGCAGTTTACCCCCGGGGGAGCAGTTCTTC
NA	TRBV29-1	TRBJ2-1	few	CSVEQVYNEQFF	TGCAGCGTTGAGCAGGTATACAATGAGCAGTTCTTC
TRBD2	TRBV12-3/TRBV12-4	TRBJ2-2	many	CASSPRRGGGTNTGELFF	TGTGCCAGCAGCCCCAGGCGGGGCGGGGGGACGAACACCGGGGAGCTGTTTTTT
NA	TRBV2	TRBJ2-5	many	CASTFSKVETQYF	TGTGCTAGCACATTCAGCAAGGTCGAGACCCAGTACTTC
TRBD2	TRBV27	TRBJ2-1	few	CASSVAGGFSYNEQFF	TGTGCCAGCAGTGTCGCGGGGGGGTTCTCCTACAATGAGCAGTTCTTC